Listed below are T cell receptor beta chains from one sample, sequenced in a study of yellow fever vaccine responses in identical twins. TCRdb recomputed calls from the RT-PCR reads with MiXCR, one row per CDR3 protein. The table lists about 2,800 distinct CDR3 sequences, 90% of them singletons. The sample consisted of T cells from blood (PBMCs), unsorted or a sorted subset (not recorded which), taken before or after yellow fever vaccination (not recorded which). The receptors were sampled from a female donor who received the yellow fever vaccine. The CDR3 runs from the conserved cysteine through the conserved F or W. A D gene is named only where the DNA matches it firmly.

J gene,D gene,V gene,CDR3 protein
TRBJ1-6,-,TRBV18,CASSPTGEMNSPLHF
TRBJ2-7,-,TRBV5-1,CASSLWAAYEQYF
TRBJ1-6,-,TRBV6-4,CASSHADSENSPLHF
TRBJ1-1,-,TRBV11-3,CASSVDRGGTEAFF
TRBJ2-2,TRBD2,TRBV5-1,CASSLRLAGQDTGELFF
TRBJ2-1,TRBD2,TRBV20-1,CSARDPSGEQFF
TRBJ1-1,TRBD1,TRBV20-1,CSASPDRGGTEAFF
TRBJ2-7,-,TRBV11-3,CASSSSGVPYEQYF
TRBJ1-5,-,TRBV19,CASSIIARGVGNQPQHF
TRBJ2-5,-,TRBV5-1,CASSLGGRTETQYF
TRBJ1-1,-,TRBV20-1,CSAPIGGEQAFF
TRBJ1-1,TRBD1,TRBV29-1,CSVNRGLYTEAFF
TRBJ1-1,TRBD1,TRBV7-3,CASSLRDRGRNTEAFF
TRBJ2-7,-,TRBV5-1,CASAREILYEQYF
TRBJ1-2,-,TRBV28,CASSLTKTFYGYTF
TRBJ2-1,-,TRBV18,CASSPAYSYNEQFF
TRBJ1-1,-,TRBV23-1,CASRTGSLNTEAFF
TRBJ2-1,-,TRBV2,CASSERLLSLNEQFF
TRBJ1-3,TRBD1,TRBV20-1,CSAPTGGSGNTIYF
TRBJ1-2,TRBD1,TRBV18,CASSPGQNNYGYTF
TRBJ1-3,TRBD1,TRBV10-2,CASSEFGTGLGNTIYF
TRBJ1-5,-,TRBV12-3/TRBV12-4,CASSPLEYSNQPQHF
TRBJ1-5,-,TRBV20-1,CSARRQDHSNQPQHF
TRBJ2-5,-,TRBV5-1,CASSASQETQYF
TRBJ1-1,-,TRBV18,CASSPGGNTEAFF
TRBJ2-7,-,TRBV28,CASSLWGSPYEQYF
TRBJ1-6,-,TRBV21-1,CASSKLKDNSPLHF
TRBJ1-1,-,TRBV18,CASSPLGLPNTEAFF
TRBJ2-5,-,TRBV4-1,CASSLPSGPMETQYF
TRBJ1-1,-,TRBV18,CASSPLPPEGNTEAFF
TRBJ1-5,-,TRBV27,CASSLIGHSNQPQHF
TRBJ1-2,TRBD1,TRBV4-1,CASSQAGTGILYGYTF
TRBJ1-3,-,TRBV10-3,CAIRTQGVASGNTIYF